Listed here is a single T cell receptor beta chain. These data are taken from a study of blood T cell repertoires in COVID-19. Study overall: Italy, Spain and the United States were the sources of the convalescent and acute COVID-19 samples.

As processed by the authors: Amplification with reference gene primers provided the estimates of nucleated cell counts. Repertoires were generated with immunoSEQ multiplex PCR, while TCRdb's copy carries only in-frame clones and drops some. From that table come the V and J calls and clone size; the DNA was used to work out D and trimming. This sample has about 210,000 clones; roughly nine tenths occur once, and the top ten carry 0.72%. This TCR was sampled from a man aged 35-49 years with acute or convalescent COVID-19. The sequenced material came from peripheral blood.

The CDR3 DNA is TGCGCCAGCAGCTTGGGCGGACAGGGGAATTCACCCCTCCACTTT. Its protein is CASSLGGQGNSPLHF. This chain joins TRBV5-1 and TRBJ1-6; 9 positions match TRBD1. The germline V gene encodes CDR1 SGHRS and CDR2 YFSETQ. V shed 0 bases, J shed 7 bases, and the junction held 2 bases outside the gene matches. This CDR3 spans 15 amino acids.